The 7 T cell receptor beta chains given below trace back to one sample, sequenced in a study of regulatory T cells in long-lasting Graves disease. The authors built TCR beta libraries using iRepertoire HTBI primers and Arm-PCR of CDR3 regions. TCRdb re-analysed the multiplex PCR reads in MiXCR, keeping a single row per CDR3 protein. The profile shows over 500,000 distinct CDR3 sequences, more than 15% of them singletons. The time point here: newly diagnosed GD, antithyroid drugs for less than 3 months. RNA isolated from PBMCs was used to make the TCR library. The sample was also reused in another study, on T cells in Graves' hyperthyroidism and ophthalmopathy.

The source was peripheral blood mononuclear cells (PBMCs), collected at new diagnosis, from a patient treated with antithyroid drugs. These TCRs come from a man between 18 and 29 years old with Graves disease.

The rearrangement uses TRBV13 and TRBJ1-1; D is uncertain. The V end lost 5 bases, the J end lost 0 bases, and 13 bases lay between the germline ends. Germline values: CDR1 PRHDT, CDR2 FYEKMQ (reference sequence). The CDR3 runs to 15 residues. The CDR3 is CASSVRTVLNTEAFF. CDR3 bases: TGTGCCAGCAGCGTCCGGACCGTATTGAACACTGAAGCTTTCTTT.

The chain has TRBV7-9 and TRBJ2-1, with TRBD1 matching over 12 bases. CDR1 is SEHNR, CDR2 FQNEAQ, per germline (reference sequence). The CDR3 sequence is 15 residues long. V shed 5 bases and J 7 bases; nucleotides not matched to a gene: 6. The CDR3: CASSIGTGGNNEQFF. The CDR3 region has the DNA TGTGCCAGCAGCATCGGGACAGGGGGCAATAATGAGCAGTTCTTC.

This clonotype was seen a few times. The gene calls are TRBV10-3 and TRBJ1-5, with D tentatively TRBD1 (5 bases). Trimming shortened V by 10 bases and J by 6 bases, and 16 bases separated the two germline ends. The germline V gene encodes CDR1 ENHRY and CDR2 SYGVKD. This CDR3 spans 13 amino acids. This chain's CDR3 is CATGQGNGQPQHF. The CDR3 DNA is TGTGCCACCGGGCAGGGAAACGGTCAGCCCCAGCATTTT.

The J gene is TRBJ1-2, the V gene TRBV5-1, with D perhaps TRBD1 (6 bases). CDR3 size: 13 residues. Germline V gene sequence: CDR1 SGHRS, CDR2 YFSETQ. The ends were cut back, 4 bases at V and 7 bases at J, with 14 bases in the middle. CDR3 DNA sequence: TGCGCCAGCAGCGAGGGGGGTGTGCTTGGCTACACCTTC. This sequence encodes CASSEGGVLGYTF.

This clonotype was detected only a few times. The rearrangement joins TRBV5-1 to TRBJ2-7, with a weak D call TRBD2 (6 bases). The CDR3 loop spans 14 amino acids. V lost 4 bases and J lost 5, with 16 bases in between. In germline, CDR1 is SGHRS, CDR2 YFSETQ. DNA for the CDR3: TGCGCCAGCAGCACGGGGGAAGTTTTGGACGAGCAGTACTTC. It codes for CASSTGEVLDEQYF.

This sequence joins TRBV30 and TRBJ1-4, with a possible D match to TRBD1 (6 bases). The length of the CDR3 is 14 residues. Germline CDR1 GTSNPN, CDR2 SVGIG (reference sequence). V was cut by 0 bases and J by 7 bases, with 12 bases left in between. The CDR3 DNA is TGTGCCTGGAGTGTAAAGGGGGGGGGTGAAAAACTGTTTTTT. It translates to CAWSVKGGGEKLFF.

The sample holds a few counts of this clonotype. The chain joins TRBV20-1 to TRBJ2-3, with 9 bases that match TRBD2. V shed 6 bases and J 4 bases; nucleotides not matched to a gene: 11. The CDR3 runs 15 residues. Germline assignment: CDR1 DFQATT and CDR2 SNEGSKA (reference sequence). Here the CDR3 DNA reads TGCAGTGCCATGTCAGGTACTAGCGGGTCAGATACGCAGTATTTT. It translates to CSAMSGTSGSDTQYF.